The 27 T cell receptor beta chains listed next were all sequenced from one sample in a study of beta chain features in type 1 diabetes. What was sequenced were expressed TCRB transcripts, since all of the isolated RNA had been reverse transcribed. Sequenced by immunoSEQ multiplex PCR; TCRdb stores in-frame clones only, minus some. This sample has hundreds of thousands of clones, with 15% found just once. Sequenced input: naive CD4+ T cells from blood. These receptor sequences come from a man younger than 30 in good health.

In its sample, this clone was seen a few times. The V gene is TRBV28, the J gene TRBJ1-2; D unresolved. This CDR3 contains 12 residues. Germline-derived CDR1 and CDR2 are MDHEN and SYDVKM. Deletions cut 6 bases from V and 4 bases from J, with 9 bases between. CDR3 in amino acids: CASSRAVYGYTF. The DNA of the CDR3 is TGTGCCAGCAGCCGGGCCGTCTATGGCTACACCTTC.

This clone occurred a few times. V and J are TRBV5-1 and TRBJ1-1; D possibly corresponds to TRBD1 (5 bases). The CDR3 is 13 amino acids. The V gene lost 4 bases and the J gene lost 8 bases, with 15 bases spanning the gap. Germline V CDR1 and CDR2: SGHRS, YFSETQ. In DNA form, the CDR3 reads TGCGCCAGCAGCAGGACCGGGACCTTGGAAGCTTTCTTT. Protein product: CASSRTGTLEAFF.

The chain has TRBV29-1 and TRBJ1-2; maybe TRBD1 (6 bases). V lost 4 bases and J 0 bases, leaving 18 bases between the germline ends. The germline V gene has CDR1 SQVTM and CDR2 ANQGSEA. The CDR3 is 16 residues long. The CDR3 DNA follows: TGCAGCGTTGTGCGGACAGCCCAATCTACTAACTATGGCTACACCTTC. It yields the protein CSVVRTAQSTNYGYTF.

The chain uses TRBV9 and TRBJ1-1; D possibly corresponds to TRBD1 (5 bases). In germline, CDR1 is SGDLS, CDR2 YYNGEE. The CDR3 covers 14 residues. Deletions cut 4 bases from V and 6 bases from J, with 16 bases between. The DNA of the CDR3 is TGTGCCAGCAGCCCTATGGTAATGGGGGCTGAAGCTTTCTTT. Protein sequence: CASSPMVMGAEAFF.

The chain joins TRBV10-3 to TRBJ2-6; no clear D. CDR3 length: 15 residues. Germline-derived CDR1 and CDR2 are ENHRY and SYGVKD. The V end was cut by 5 bases, the J end by 0 bases, with 8 bases between. CDR3 nucleotide sequence: TGTGCCATCAGTTTACAGACCTCTGGGGCCAACGTCCTGACTTTC. This codes for CAISLQTSGANVLTF.

The chain couples TRBV11-2 to TRBJ2-3; D unresolved. V lost 2 bases and J lost 6, with 6 bases in between. The CDR3 is made up of 12 amino acids. Per the germline V gene, CDR1 is SGHAT and CDR2 is FQNNGV. The CDR3 reads CASSLTQDTQYF. DNA for the CDR3: TGTGCCAGCAGCTTAACCCAGGATACGCAGTATTTT.

The chain links TRBV7-2 to TRBJ2-1; the D gene is possibly TRBD1 (6 bases). The V end was cut by 6 bases, the J end by 2 bases, with 17 bases between. Germline CDR1 and CDR2: SGHTA and FQGNSA. This CDR3 is built from 16 residues. CDR3 nucleotide sequence: TGTGCCAGCAGATTCACCGGGACAAGGCCCTACAATGAGCAGTTCTTC. Translating gives CASRFTGTRPYNEQFF. The complete variable domain, with remaining parts taken from reference TRBV7-2 and TRBJ2-1, reads GAGVSQSPSNKVTEKGKDVELRCDPISGHTALYWYRQSLGQGLEFLIYFQGNSAPDKSGLPSDRFSAERTGGSVSTLTIQRTQQEDSAVYLCASRFTGTRPYNEQFFGPGTRLTVL.

V and J are TRBV28 and TRBJ2-7, with D perhaps given as TRBD1 or TRBD2 (6 bases each). There are 18 residues in the CDR3. Germline V gene data show CDR1 as MDHEN and CDR2 as SYDVKM. V lost 3 bases to trimming and J lost 0 bases, with 21 bases between them. CDR3 in DNA: TGTGCCAGCAGTTTTCTGCGGGGTAGGGGGATAAGCTCCTACGAGCAGTACTTC. It codes for CASSFLRGRGISSYEQYF.

CDR3 protein: CASRPGHQETQYF. DNA of the CDR3: TGTGCCAGCAGGCCGGGACACCAAGAGACCCAGTACTTC. V and J are TRBV28 and TRBJ2-5; D is perhaps TRBD1 or TRBD2 (5 bases each). Germline CDR1 MDHEN, CDR2 SYDVKM. The CDR3 length is 13 residues. The germline V and J ends were trimmed by 6 bases and 0 bases, with 8 bases remaining between them.

V gene TRBV7-2 combines with J gene TRBJ1-2; D possibly corresponds to TRBD1 (5 bases). Between the trimmed V and J ends, which lost 5 bases and 3 bases, there was a span of 13 bases. This CDR3 is 14 amino acids long. Germline V gene data show CDR1 as SGHTA and CDR2 as FQGNSA. The CDR3 DNA reads as TGTGCCAGCAGCCCGGGAACAGGCGACTATGGCTACACCTTC. This translates into CASSPGTGDYGYTF.

The chain links TRBV5-1 to TRBJ2-1, with 9 bases that match TRBD2. The trim removed 4 bases at V and 9 bases at J, leaving 11 bases unmatched. CDR1 is SGHRS and CDR2 is YFSETQ in the germline V gene. The CDR3 length is 15 residues. The CDR3 sequence: CASSPPSGTPGEQFF. In nucleotides, the CDR3 is TGCGCCAGCAGCCCACCTAGCGGGACTCCCGGTGAGCAGTTCTTC.

This clone was counted only a few times. CDR3 bases: TGTGCCAGCAGCTTAGTTGGTGGCCAGCCCCAGCATTTT. Translated, it gives CASSLVGGQPQHF. The chain has TRBV7-2 and TRBJ1-5; no reliable D call. V lost 1 base and J 7 bases, leaving 8 bases between the germline ends. CDR3 length: 13 amino acids. Germline loops: CDR1 SGHTA, CDR2 FQGNSA.

This clone was recorded a few times. The rearrangement joins TRBV6-6 to TRBJ2-1; 7 nucleotides match TRBD1. There are 13 residues in the CDR3. The germline V gene encodes CDR1 MNHNY and CDR2 SVGAGI (reference sequence). V was clipped by 4 bases and J by 12 bases; unmatched bases: 9. The CDR3 coding sequence is TGTGCCAGCAGTTCACTAGGGACAGTCCGGCAGTTCTTC. As protein: CASSSLGTVRQFF.

J is TRBJ2-7 and V is TRBV25-1; 8 bases fit TRBD1. Germline V gene lookup returns CDR1 MGHDK and CDR2 SYGVNS. The CDR3 is 16 residues long. V lost 1 base, J lost 4 bases, and 9 bases stayed unmatched. CDR3 sequence (DNA): TGTGCCAGCAGTGAATCGGGCGTACAGGGGGTATACGAGCAGTACTTC. Residues: CASSESGVQGVYEQYF.

This clone appeared a few times. The chain recombines TRBV9 with TRBJ2-5; D may correspond to TRBD1 or TRBD2 (5 bases each). In germline, CDR1 is SGDLS, CDR2 YYNGEE. This CDR3 spans 16 amino acids. The V gene lost 2 bases and the J gene lost 1 base, with 15 bases spanning the gap. CDR3 sequence reads: CASSVMGGGTQETQYF. The CDR3 region has the DNA TGTGCCAGCAGCGTGATGGGTGGGGGTACCCAAGAGACCCAGTACTTC. Complete variable domain (other parts from reference TRBV9 and TRBJ2-5): DSGVTQTPKHLITATGQRVTLRCSPRSGDLSVYWYQQSLDQGLQFLIQYYNGEERAKGNILERFSAQQFPDLHSELNLSSLELGDSALYFCASSVMGGGTQETQYFGPGTRLLVL.

The V call is TRBV6-1, the J call TRBJ1-1; no reliable D call. Germline V lookup: CDR1 MNHNS, CDR2 SASEGT. There are 13 residues in the CDR3. Between the trimmed V and J ends, which lost 4 bases and 2 bases, there was a span of 8 bases. CDR3 residues: CASSGQLNTEAFF. The CDR3 coding sequence is TGTGCCAGCAGTGGCCAGTTAAACACTGAAGCTTTCTTT.

There are a few counts of this clone. V is TRBV19 and J is TRBJ1-1; D is possibly TRBD1 (5 bases). Trimming left V 7 bases short and J 2 bases short, with 17 bases between. Germline V gene data show CDR1 as LNHDA and CDR2 as SQIVND (reference sequence). The length of the CDR3 is 15 residues. The CDR3 DNA is TGTGCCAGTACCTCGATCGGGGCGGGTAACACTGAAGCTTTCTTT. Its translation: CASTSIGAGNTEAFF.

The rearrangement uses TRBV7-6 and TRBJ2-6; TRBD1 aligns across 12 bases. The CDR3 is 19 amino acids. Per germline, CDR1 SGHVS and CDR2 FNYEAQ. J gave up 0 bases and V 5 bases, and 8 bases lay outside the gene matches. The CDR3, as DNA: TGTGCCAGCAGCCCGGGACAGGGGGCGAGCCGCTCTGGGGCCAACGTCCTGACTTTC. This translates into CASSPGQGASRSGANVLTF.

The rearrangement uses TRBV5-6 and TRBJ2-7; D possibly corresponds to TRBD2 (5 bases). Trimming took off 3 bases at V and 3 bases at J, with 13 bases between the two ends. The CDR3 extends over 14 amino acids. Germline CDR1 and CDR2: SGHDT and YYEEEE. CDR3 nucleotide sequence: TGTGCCAGCAGCTCCGCTAGCTCCCTCTACGAGCAGTACTTC. Protein product: CASSSASSLYEQYF.

The chain couples TRBV7-2 to TRBJ2-7; D gene ambiguous. Germline CDR1 and CDR2: SGHTA and FQGNSA. With 1 base removed from V and 10 bases from J, the gap between germline ends came to 11 bases. This CDR3 contains 12 residues. DNA for the CDR3: TGTGCCAGCAGCTTAGTGGTGGCACGTCAGTACTTC. Encoded protein: CASSLVVARQYF.

The rearrangement uses TRBV5-4 and TRBJ2-5; TRBD1 might be the D (5 bases). Trimming cost V 3 bases and J 2 bases, with 14 bases left between them. Germline V gives CDR1 SGHNT, CDR2 YYREEE (reference sequence). CDR3 length: 15 amino acids. The CDR3 nucleotides are TGTGCCAGCAGCTCAAACAGGAGCCCTCAAGAGACCCAGTACTTC. Residues: CASSSNRSPQETQYF.

The chain carries TRBV14 and TRBJ1-2; no clear D gene. Germline CDR1 is SGHDN and CDR2 is FVKESK. V lost 5 bases and J lost 0, with 19 bases in between. The CDR3 contains 17 residues. The CDR3 DNA sequence: TGTGCCAGCAGCGAATACTACTCAGGCACCGCTAACTATGGCTACACCTTC. Translation gives CASSEYYSGTANYGYTF.

The V call is TRBV2, the J call TRBJ2-1; possible D gene TRBD1, 5 bases. Trimming left V 6 bases short and J 3 bases short, with 6 bases between. CDR3 size: 12 residues. Germline V gene data show CDR1 as SNHLY and CDR2 as FYNNEI. As DNA, the CDR3 is TGTGCCAGCAGGGACAACTACAATGAGCAGTTCTTC. Protein product: CASRDNYNEQFF. Full variable domain (missing parts from reference TRBV2 and TRBJ2-1): EPEVTQTPSHQVTQMGQEVILRCVPISNHLYFYWYRQILGQKVEFLVSFYNNEISEKSEIFDDQFSVERPDGSNFTLKIRSTKLEDSAMYFCASRDNYNEQFFGPGTRLTVL.

This clone turned up a few times. V and J are TRBV5-1 and TRBJ2-7, with a tentative D call TRBD1 (6 bases). Trimming removed 3 bases from V and 0 bases from J, with 19 bases in between. Germline loops: CDR1 SGHRS, CDR2 YFSETQ. The CDR3 totals 17 residues. In DNA form, the CDR3 reads TGCGCCAGCAGCTCCGGACAGAGGCTAAGAGTCTCCTACGAGCAGTACTTC. It translates to CASSSGQRLRVSYEQYF.

CDR3 in amino acids: CASSVLDRGGYEQYF. The CDR3 coding sequence is TGTGCCAGCAGCGTATTGGACAGGGGAGGCTACGAGCAGTACTTC. The gene calls are TRBV9 and TRBJ2-7; 9 positions agree with TRBD1. Germline V gene lookup returns CDR1 SGDLS and CDR2 YYNGEE. V trimming: 1 base; J trimming: 3 bases; junction bases outside the gene matches: 5. The CDR3 has 15 amino acids. The full variable domain, in which reference TRBV9 and TRBJ2-7 provide the parts outside the CDR3, is DSGVTQTPKHLITATGQRVTLRCSPRSGDLSVYWYQQSLDQGLQFLIQYYNGEERAKGNILERFSAQQFPDLHSELNLSSLELGDSALYFCASSVLDRGGYEQYFGPGTRLTVT.

This clone was counted a few times. The chain joins TRBV7-2 to TRBJ2-3; 10 bases agree with TRBD2. The J segment lost 5 bases and the V segment lost 5 bases, leaving 7 bases of the junction unmatched. The CDR3 consists of 15 residues. CDR1 is SGHTA and CDR2 is FQGNSA in the germline V gene. CDR3 residues: CASSKSGGAGDTQYF. The CDR3 DNA sequence: TGTGCCAGCAGCAAGAGCGGGGGGGCAGGAGATACGCAGTATTTT.

V usage is TRBV7-9 and J usage is TRBJ2-7, with 12 bases aligning to TRBD1. The germline V gene encodes CDR1 SEHNR and CDR2 FQNEAQ (reference sequence). The trim removed 1 base at V and 7 bases at J, leaving 5 bases unmatched. CDR3 length: 15 residues. CDR3 amino acids: CASSLDGTGGAEQYF. CDR3 bases: TGTGCCAGCAGCTTAGATGGGACAGGGGGCGCGGAGCAGTACTTC.